This T cell receptor beta chain was profiled in a study of blood T cell repertoires in COVID-19. Study background: T cells, B-cell-depleted T cells, or PBMCs supplied cDNA or gDNA.

The J segment lost 6 bases and the V segment lost 3 bases, leaving 9 bases of the junction unmatched. Germline CDR1 reads SGHTS; CDR2 reads YDEGEE. The CDR3 is 15 residues long. Profiling relied on immunoSEQ multiplex PCR, and the TCRdb table lists in-frame clones only, not all of them. The table has about 140,000 clones, over 85% seen once; the top ten hold about 1.6%. Sequencing used peripheral blood. The chain links TRBV5-8 to TRBJ2-3, with 8 bases that match TRBD1. This clonotype was sampled from a human donor in a cohort sampled during active COVID-19. The CDR3 region has the DNA TGTGCCAGCAGCTCGTACTCAGGGGGCAGGGATACGCAGTATTTT. Its translation: CASSSYSGGRDTQYF.